Shown below are 14 T cell receptor beta chains from a single sample sequenced in a study of blood T cells in healthy people across ages. Then a second PCR, running roughly 7 to 11 cycles, was carried out with a sample-barcoded 5' primer and a J-beta primer mix. TCRdb re-derived calls from the 5' RACE reads in MiXCR, one entry per CDR3 protein. The table shows hundreds of thousands of distinct CDR3 sequences, with 20% to 30% occurring only once. The sample was also reused in another study, on T cells of mothers and their children.

The sample comprised blood. These receptors were obtained from a boy younger than 18 in good health.

The V and J genes are TRBV6-6 and TRBJ2-1; 8 bases agree with TRBD1. The CDR3 totals 15 residues. Per germline, CDR1 MNHNY and CDR2 SVGAGI (reference sequence). J lost 12 bases, V lost 7 bases, and 17 bases had no gene match. The DNA for the CDR3 is TGTGCCAGCAAGGAGGGGACGACAGGGGAAGGGGGGCAGTTCTTC. Translating gives CASKEGTTGEGGQFF.

This clonotype has just a few counts. The V gene is TRBV6-1, the J gene TRBJ1-2; D is unclear. This CDR3 comprises 12 residues. With 10 bases removed from V and 5 bases from J, the gap between germline ends came to 14 bases. CDR1 is MNHNS and CDR2 is SASEGT in the germline V gene. The CDR3 nucleotides are TGTGCCACCACAATGGGTAGATATGGCTACACCTTC. It is translated as CATTMGRYGYTF.

Turning to this clonotype: Compared with germline, one end of the junction differs, possibly owing to a read error. V usage is TRBV19 and J usage is TRBJ1-1; D call uncertain. This CDR3 is built from 15 residues. Germline V gene sequence: CDR1 LNHDA, CDR2 SQIVND (reference sequence). This chain's CDR3 is CVSSMSGRGGAEAFF. The CDR3 DNA follows: TGTGTCAGTAGTATGTCTGGGCGGGGTGGCGCTGAAGCTTTCTTT.

This clonotype has just a few counts. This chain uses TRBV4-3 with TRBJ2-5; D is unresolved. The CDR3 totals 13 residues. Trimming took 0 bases from V and 5 from J, leaving 7 bases between them. Germline V gene lookup returns CDR1 LGHNA and CDR2 YSLEER. DNA of the CDR3: TGCGCCAGCAGCCAAGAACGGTTGGAGACCCAGTACTTC. This translates into CASSQERLETQYF.

This clonotype has a handful of counts. V and J are TRBV11-2 and TRBJ2-5; a possible D gene is TRBD1 (6 bases). With the DNA end fitting TRBJ2-1 better, the J assignment may be wrong. CDR3 length: 15 residues. Germline V gene lookup returns CDR1 SGHAT and CDR2 FQNNGV. The CDR3 spells CASTGEGGVSNEQFF. CDR3 bases: TGTGCCAGCACCGGCGAAGGGGGTGTTAGCAATGAGCAGTTCTTC.

This chain joins TRBV28 and TRBJ2-3; D gene uncertain. V dropped 5 bases and J dropped 5 bases, with 5 bases sitting between them. CDR3 length: 11 amino acids. Germline-derived CDR1 and CDR2 are MDHEN and SYDVKM. As DNA, the CDR3 is TGTGCCAGCAGTCCAAAAGATACGCAGTATTTT. This encodes CASSPKDTQYF.

The CDR3 protein is CASTHGADSKQYF. The CDR3, as DNA: TGTGCCAGCACCCACGGTGCAGATTCGAAGCAGTACTTC. The chain recombines TRBV6-2 or TRBV6-3 with TRBJ2-5, with no clear D. Between the trimmed V and J ends, which lost 7 bases and 11 bases, there was a span of 20 bases. Germline V CDR1 and CDR2: MNHEY, SVGEGT. The CDR3 is 13 amino acids.

The genes are TRBV27 and TRBJ2-3, with D possibly being TRBD1 or TRBD2 (5 bases each). Germline CDR1 MNHEY, CDR2 SMNVEV (reference sequence). V was shortened by 5 bases and J by 1 base, with 10 bases between the two germline ends. There are 14 residues in the CDR3. CDR3 loop: CASSLWDGTDTQYF. The CDR3 coding sequence is TGTGCCAGCAGTCTTTGGGACGGCACAGATACGCAGTATTTT.

This clonotype was detected many times. V is TRBV15 and J is TRBJ2-5; D is unresolved. The ends were cut back, 5 bases at V and 1 base at J, with 8 bases in the middle. CDR1 LNHNV and CDR2 YYDKDF come from the germline V gene (reference sequence). The length of the CDR3 is 13 residues. The CDR3 here is CATSPNPQETQYF. The CDR3 region has the DNA TGTGCCACCAGCCCCAACCCCCAAGAGACCCAGTACTTC.

This clonotype was recorded a few times. The chain recombines TRBV7-2 with TRBJ2-5, with D unresolved. With 3 bases removed from V and 6 bases from J, the gap between germline ends came to 11 bases. Germline CDR1 SGHTA, CDR2 FQGNSA. This CDR3 has 13 amino acids. The CDR3 bases are TGTGCCAGCAGCTTCCCGACCGGCCAGACCCAGTACTTC. It specifies CASSFPTGQTQYF. Variable domain in full (rest from reference TRBV7-2 and TRBJ2-5): GAGVSQSPSNKVTEKGKDVELRCDPISGHTALYWYRQSLGQGLEFLIYFQGNSAPDKSGLPSDRFSAERTGGSVSTLTIQRTQQEDSAVYLCASSFPTGQTQYFGPGTRLLVL.

The chain employs TRBV28 and TRBJ1-2; perhaps TRBD1 as D (6 bases). Germline V lookup: CDR1 MDHEN, CDR2 SYDVKM. The germline V and J ends were trimmed by 1 base and 4 bases, with 10 bases remaining between them. The CDR3 loop spans 14 amino acids. The CDR3 reads CASSLLFRGYGYTF. The CDR3 nucleotides are TGTGCCAGCAGTTTATTGTTCAGGGGCTATGGCTACACCTTC.

In this sample, this clonotype turned up many times. The J gene is TRBJ2-7, the V gene TRBV27, with TRBD1 matching 7 bases. This CDR3 has 13 residues. Germline CDR1 is MNHEY and CDR2 is SMNVEV (reference sequence). J was trimmed by 1 base and V by 5 bases; bases with no gene match: 2. CDR3 nucleotide sequence: TGTGCCAGCAGTACGACAGGGTCCTACGAGCAGTACTTC. Protein sequence: CASSTTGSYEQYF.

V usage is TRBV7-2 and J usage is TRBJ2-1, with D hard to call. Germline V gives CDR1 SGHTA, CDR2 FQGNSA. V was shortened by 2 bases and J by 5 bases, with 16 bases between the two germline ends. The CDR3 has 16 amino acids. Here the CDR3 DNA reads TGTGCCAGCAGCTTAAGCGTTGGGGTGGTGCACAATGAGCAGTTCTTC. It codes for CASSLSVGVVHNEQFF.

As concerns this clonotype: A junction end diverges from the germline sequence, so it may reflect a read error. J is TRBJ2-1 and V is TRBV11-3; D gene uncertain. CDR1 and CDR2 (germline): SGHNT, YENEEA. The CDR3 sequence is 13 residues long. For the CDR3, the DNA is TGTGCCGGCAGCTCCGGACCATACAATGAGCAGTTCTTC. This translates into CAGSSGPYNEQFF.